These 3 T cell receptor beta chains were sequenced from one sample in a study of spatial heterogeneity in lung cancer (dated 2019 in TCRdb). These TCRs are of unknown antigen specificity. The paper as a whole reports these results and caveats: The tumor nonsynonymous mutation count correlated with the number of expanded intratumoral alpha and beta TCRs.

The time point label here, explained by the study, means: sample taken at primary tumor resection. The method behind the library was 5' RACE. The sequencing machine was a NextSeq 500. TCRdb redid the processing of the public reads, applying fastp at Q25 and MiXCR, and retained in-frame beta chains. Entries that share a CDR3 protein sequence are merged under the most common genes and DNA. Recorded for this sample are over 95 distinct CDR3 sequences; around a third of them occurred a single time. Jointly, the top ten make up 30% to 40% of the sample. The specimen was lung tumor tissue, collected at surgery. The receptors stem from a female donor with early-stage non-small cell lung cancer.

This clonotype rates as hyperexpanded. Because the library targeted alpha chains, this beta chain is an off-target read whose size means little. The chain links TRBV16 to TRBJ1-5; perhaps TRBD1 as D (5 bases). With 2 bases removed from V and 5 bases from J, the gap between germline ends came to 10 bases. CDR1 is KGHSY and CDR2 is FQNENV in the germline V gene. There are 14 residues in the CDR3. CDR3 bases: TGTGCCAGCAGCCAAGGGGACTCTTATCAGCCCCAGCATTTT. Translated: CASSQGDSYQPQHF. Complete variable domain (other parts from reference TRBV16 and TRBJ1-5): GEEVAQTPKHLVRGEGQKAKLYCAPIKGHSYVFWYQQVLKNEFKFLISFQNENVFDETGMPKERFSAKCLPNSPCSLEIQATKLEDSAVYFCASSQGDSYQPQHFGDGTRLSIL.

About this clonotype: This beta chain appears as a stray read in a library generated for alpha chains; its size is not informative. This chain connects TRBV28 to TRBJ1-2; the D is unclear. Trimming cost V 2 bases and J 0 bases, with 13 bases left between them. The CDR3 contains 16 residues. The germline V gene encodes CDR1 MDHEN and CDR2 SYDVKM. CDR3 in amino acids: CASSLPFLQANYGYTF. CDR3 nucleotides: TGTGCCAGCAGTTTACCCTTTCTTCAGGCTAACTATGGCTACACCTTC.

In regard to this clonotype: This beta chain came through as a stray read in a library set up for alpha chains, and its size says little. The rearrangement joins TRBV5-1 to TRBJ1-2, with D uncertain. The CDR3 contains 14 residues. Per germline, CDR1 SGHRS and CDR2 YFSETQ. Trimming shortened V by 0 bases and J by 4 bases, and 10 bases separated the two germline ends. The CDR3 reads CASSLGGLGYGYTF. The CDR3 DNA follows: TGCGCCAGCAGCTTGGGTGGGCTGGGCTATGGCTACACCTTC.